The 8 T cell receptor beta chains below were found in one sample sequenced in a study of blood T cell repertoires in COVID-19. Here immunoSEQ multiplex PCR was the method, and the copy in TCRdb shows in-frame clones only, minus some. The repertoire holds a few hundred thousand clones, with roughly 90% as singletons. Sequencing used PBMCs or T cells enriched from blood (not recorded which). The origin of the receptors is a woman in her twenties or thirties who had recovered from COVID-19.

This chain joins TRBV6-2 or TRBV6-3 and TRBJ2-3, with TRBD2 matching 10 bases. The V gene's germline CDR1 is MNHEY and CDR2 SVGEGT. The CDR3 sequence is 15 residues long. Germline trimming cut 6 bases from V and 5 bases from J; bases unmatched to any gene: 8. CDR3 nucleotides: TGTGCCAGCAGCTTCCGGGGACTAGCGTTAGATACGCAGTATTTT. The encoded protein is CASSFRGLALDTQYF.

The chain employs TRBV29-1 and TRBJ2-7, with D perhaps matching TRBD2 (5 bases). The CDR3 consists of 15 residues. CDR1 is SQVTM and CDR2 is ANQGSEA in the germline V gene. Trimming removed 2 bases from V and 1 base from J, with 15 bases in between. CDR3 DNA sequence: TGCAGCGTTGAAAATCCGGGAACAAATTCCTACGAGCAGTACTTC. Protein product: CSVENPGTNSYEQYF.

This clone occurred a few times. The rearrangement links TRBV6-2 or TRBV6-3 to TRBJ2-7, with a tentative D call TRBD2 (6 bases). From germline, CDR1 is MNHEY and CDR2 SVGEGT. Trimming took off 4 bases at V and 4 bases at J, with 8 bases between the two ends. The CDR3 loop spans 12 amino acids. CDR3 in amino acids: CASSWGEYEQYF. The CDR3 DNA reads TGTGCCAGCAGTTGGGGGGAGTACGAGCAGTACTTC.

The V call is TRBV5-1, the J call TRBJ1-1, with D hard to call. Per germline, CDR1 SGHRS and CDR2 YFSETQ. This CDR3 region has 14 residues. Trimming removed 1 base from V and 1 base from J, with 8 bases in between. The DNA for the CDR3 is TGCGCCAGCAGCTTGCTCCTAGGGAACACTGAAGCTTTCTTT. It yields the protein CASSLLLGNTEAFF. Based on the CDR3 plus reference TRBV5-1 and TRBJ1-1, the full variable domain is KAGVTQTPRYLIKTRGQQVTLSCSPISGHRSVSWYQQTPGQGLQFLFEYFSETQRNKGNFPGRFSGRQFSNSRSEMNVSTLELGDSALYLCASSLLLGNTEAFFGQGTRLTVV.

This clone has just one count. The chain is built from TRBV24-1 and TRBJ2-1; 13 nucleotides line up with TRBD2. Germline V gene lookup returns CDR1 KGHDR and CDR2 SFDVKD. V lost 4 bases and J lost 6; bases outside the gene matches: 8. The CDR3 sequence is 17 residues long. This chain's CDR3 is CATSDWTSGSQINEQFF. The CDR3 nucleotides read TGTGCCACCAGTGACTGGACTAGCGGGAGCCAGATCAATGAGCAGTTCTTC.

The J gene is TRBJ2-1, the V gene TRBV14; D is possibly TRBD2 (7 bases). CDR3 length: 16 amino acids. The germline V gene encodes CDR1 SGHDN and CDR2 FVKESK. Trimming took 1 base from V and 0 from J, leaving 10 bases between them. In DNA, the CDR3 is TGTGCCAGCAGCCAAGTAGGGGGGGGCTCCTACAATGAGCAGTTCTTC. This sequence encodes CASSQVGGGSYNEQFF.

The gene calls are TRBV11-2 and TRBJ2-7, with 10 bases fitting TRBD2. This CDR3 is built from 18 residues. The germline V gene has CDR1 SGHAT and CDR2 FQNNGV. V trimming: 3 bases; J trimming: 2 bases; junction bases outside the gene matches: 13. The CDR3 nucleotides read TGTGCCAGCAGCTTCGAACCGCCCCTAGCGGGGGATACCTACGAGCAGTACTTC. Translating it yields CASSFEPPLAGDTYEQYF. Full variable domain (outside the CDR3, taken from reference TRBV11-2 and TRBJ2-7): EAGVAQSPRYKIIEKRQSVAFWCNPISGHATLYWYQQILGQGPKLLIQFQNNGVVDDSQLPKDRFSAERLKGVDSTLKIQPAKLEDSAVYLCASSFEPPLAGDTYEQYFGPGTRLTVT.

The chain uses TRBV27 and TRBJ1-3; D might be TRBD1 (5 bases). Germline V gives CDR1 MNHEY, CDR2 SMNVEV (reference sequence). V was cut by 9 bases and J by 3 bases, with 15 bases left in between. The CDR3 is made up of 14 amino acids. The CDR3 region is CASSSGSHGNTIYF. CDR3 nucleotides: TGTGCCAGTTCCTCAGGGTCTCATGGAAACACCATATATTTT.